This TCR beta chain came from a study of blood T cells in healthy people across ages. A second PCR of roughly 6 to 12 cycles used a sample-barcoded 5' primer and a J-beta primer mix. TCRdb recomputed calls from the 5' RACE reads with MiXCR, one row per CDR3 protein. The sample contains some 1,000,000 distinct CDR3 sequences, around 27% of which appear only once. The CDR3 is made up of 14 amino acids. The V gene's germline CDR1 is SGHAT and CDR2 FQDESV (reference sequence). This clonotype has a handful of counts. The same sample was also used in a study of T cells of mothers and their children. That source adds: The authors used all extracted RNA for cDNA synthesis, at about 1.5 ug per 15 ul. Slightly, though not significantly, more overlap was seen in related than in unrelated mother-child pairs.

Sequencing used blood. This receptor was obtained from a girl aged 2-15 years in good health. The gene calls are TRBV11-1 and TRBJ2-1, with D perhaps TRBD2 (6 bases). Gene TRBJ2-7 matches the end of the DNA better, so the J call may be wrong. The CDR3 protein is CASSWGLRGYEQYF. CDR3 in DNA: TGTGCCAGCAGCTGGGGACTCAGAGGCTACGAGCAGTACTTC.